This T cell receptor beta chain comes out of a study of blood T cell repertoires in COVID-19. Across the study: The United States, Italy and Spain supplied acute and convalescent COVID-19 samples.

Libraries were prepared by immunoSEQ multiplex PCR; TCRdb keeps only in-frame clonotypes and omits some of them. This sample has 60,000 to 75,000 clones, with around 87% found just once. The clonotype comes from a human donor in a cohort sampled during active COVID-19. Sequenced sample: peripheral blood.

CDR3 loop: CASSQRDRGSYEQYF. Written as DNA, the CDR3 is TGTGCCAGCTCACAACGGGACAGGGGGAGCTACGAGCAGTACTTC. J is TRBJ2-7 and V is TRBV18; TRBD1 aligns across 11 bases. The V and J ends lost 4 bases and 3 bases, in that order; junction bases with no gene match: 5. Looked up from germline, CDR1 is KGHSH and CDR2 is LQKENI. The CDR3 has 15 residues.